This TCR beta chain appears in the sequencing data of a study of blood T cell repertoires in COVID-19. Study-level background: COVID-19 samples, acute and convalescent, were from the United States, Italy and Spain. Nucleic acid was either cDNA or gDNA, and it came from T cells, B-cell-depleted T cells, or PBMCs.

In the authors' methods: Reference gene primer amplification in the assay estimated nucleated cell counts. Produced via immunoSEQ multiplex PCR; TCRdb's table is partial and in-frame only. D and trimming come from the DNA, and the V and J calls and clone size come from that table. Among over 300,000 clones listed, 90% were seen once. This CDR3 region has 12 residues. The germline gives CDR1 LNHDA, CDR2 SQIVND (reference sequence). V was shortened by 7 bases and J by 5 bases, with 11 bases between the two germline ends. The chain joins TRBV19 to TRBJ1-1, with a tentative D call TRBD1 (6 bases). Sequencing was done on a sample of peripheral blood. The receptor's source is a man younger than 35 with active or convalescent COVID-19. Here the CDR3 DNA reads TGTGCCAGTAAGGGGGAAGTGACTGAAGCTTTCTTT. This encodes CASKGEVTEAFF.